This T cell receptor beta chain was found in a study of identical twins. General study findings and limits: Cord blood beta clonotypes that were abundant carried fewer insertions, and memory repertoires showed no such trend. Cross-sectional statistics underpinned the conclusions; the same donors were not followed. It was possible that invariant MAIT and iNKT cells partly confounded the zero-insertion analyses.

The length of the CDR3 is 16 residues. V lost 6 bases and J lost 0, with 16 bases in between. Everyone who gave samples was a healthy Caucasian. A remark on this clonotype: What it binds is not known.

Each CDR3 protein gets one entry after TCRdb re-called the 5' RACE reads with MiXCR. The sample carries 250,000 or so distinct CDR3 sequences, about 8% recorded once. These data were also reused for a study on yellow fever vaccine responses in identical twins.

This chain joins TRBV12-3 or TRBV12-4 and TRBJ2-3; D gene ambiguous. This TCR was recovered from a woman under 30 in good health. The sample was CD8+ T cells sorted from blood. This chain's CDR3 is CASRGYAEDSTDTQYF. Written as DNA, the CDR3 is TGTGCCAGCAGAGGGTATGCGGAAGACAGCACAGATACGCAGTATTTT.